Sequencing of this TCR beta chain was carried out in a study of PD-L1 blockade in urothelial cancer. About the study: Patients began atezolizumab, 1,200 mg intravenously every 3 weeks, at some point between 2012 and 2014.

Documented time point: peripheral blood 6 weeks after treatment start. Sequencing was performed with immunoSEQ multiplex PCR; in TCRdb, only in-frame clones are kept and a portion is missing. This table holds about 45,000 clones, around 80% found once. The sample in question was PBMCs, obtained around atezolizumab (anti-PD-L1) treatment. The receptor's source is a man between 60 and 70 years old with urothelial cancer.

CDR3 in amino acids: CASSTTGSGTGNTIYF. In nucleotides, the CDR3 is TGTGCCAGTAGTACTACAGGGTCCGGCACTGGAAACACCATATATTTT. The genes are TRBV19 and TRBJ1-3; TRBD1 might be the D (6 bases). V was shortened by 4 bases and J by 2 bases, with 15 bases between the two germline ends. Germline CDR1 reads LNHDA; CDR2 reads SQIVND (reference sequence). The CDR3 totals 16 residues.